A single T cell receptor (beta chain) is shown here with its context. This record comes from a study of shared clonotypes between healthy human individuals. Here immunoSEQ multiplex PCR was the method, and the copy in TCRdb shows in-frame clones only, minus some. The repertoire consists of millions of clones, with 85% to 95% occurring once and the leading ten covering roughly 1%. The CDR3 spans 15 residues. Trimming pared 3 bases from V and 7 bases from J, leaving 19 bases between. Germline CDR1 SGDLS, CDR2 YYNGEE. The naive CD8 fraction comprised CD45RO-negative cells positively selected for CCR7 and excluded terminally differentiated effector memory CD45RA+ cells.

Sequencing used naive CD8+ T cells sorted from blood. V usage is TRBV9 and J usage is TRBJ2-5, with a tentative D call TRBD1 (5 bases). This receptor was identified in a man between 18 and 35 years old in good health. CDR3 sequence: CASSAAESLQGTQYF. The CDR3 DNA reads TGTGCCAGCAGCGCCGCCGAGAGCTTGCAGGGGACCCAGTACTTC.